One sample yielded the 4 T cell receptor beta chains listed below, sequenced in a study of Ad26.COV2.S vaccination and SARS-CoV-2 variants. Profiled with immunoSEQ multiplex PCR; TCRdb holds only in-frame clones, not every one. The top ten hold more than 2.5% of the sample, which has a few hundred thousand clones, around 87% seen once. As to treatment: some 20 received Ad26.COV2.S at low or high dose, single or two shots; 5 received placebo; per-sample allocation not given. Sampling was done on day 63 after the first vaccine or placebo injection. Sample: peripheral blood, taken in a trial of Ad26.COV2.S vaccine versus placebo. All receptors come from a person aged 18-65 years who received the Ad26.COV2.S COVID-19 vaccine or a placebo.

In DNA, the CDR3 is TGTGCCAGCTCACCAGAGGGACAGGGTACCCAGTACTTC. It translates to CASSPEGQGTQYF. The V and J genes are TRBV18 and TRBJ2-5; 9 bases fit TRBD1. Germline loops: CDR1 KGHSH, CDR2 LQKENI. Germline trimming cut 2 bases from V and 8 bases from J; bases unmatched to any gene: 3. The CDR3 is 13 residues long.

The rearrangement links TRBV5-1 to TRBJ1-3; D ambiguous. The V end lost 0 bases, the J end lost 0 bases, and 10 bases lay between the germline ends. Germline V lookup: CDR1 SGHRS, CDR2 YFSETQ. The CDR3 spans 16 residues. CDR3 DNA: TGCGCCAGCAGCTTGGATAGGGCTACCTCTGGAAACACCATATATTTT. The encoded protein is CASSLDRATSGNTIYF.

V usage is TRBV20-1 and J usage is TRBJ2-3; D call uncertain. Trimming stripped 5 bases from V and 12 bases from J, with 15 bases between. The CDR3 runs 11 residues. Germline CDR1 DFQATT, CDR2 SNEGSKA (reference sequence). This CDR3 reads CSALWTRLQYF. In DNA, the CDR3 is TGCAGTGCTCTATGGACGCGGCTTCAGTATTTT.

J is TRBJ2-5 and V is TRBV18; D unresolved. Trimming left V 3 bases short and J 3 bases short, with 8 bases between. Germline CDR1 reads KGHSH; CDR2 reads LQKENI. The CDR3 runs 13 residues. The CDR3 loop is CASSPGVEETQYF. The CDR3, as DNA: TGTGCCAGCTCACCCGGAGTGGAAGAGACCCAGTACTTC.